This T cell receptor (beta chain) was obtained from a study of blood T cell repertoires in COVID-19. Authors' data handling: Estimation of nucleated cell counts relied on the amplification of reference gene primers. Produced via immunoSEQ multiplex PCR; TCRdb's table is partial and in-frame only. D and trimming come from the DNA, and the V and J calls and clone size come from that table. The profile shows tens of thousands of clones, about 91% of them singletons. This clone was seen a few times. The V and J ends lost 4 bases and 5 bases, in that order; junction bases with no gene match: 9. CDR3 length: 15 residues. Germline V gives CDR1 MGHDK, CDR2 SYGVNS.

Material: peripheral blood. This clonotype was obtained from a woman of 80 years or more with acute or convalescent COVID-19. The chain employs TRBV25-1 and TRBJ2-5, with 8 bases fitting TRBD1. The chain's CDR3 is CASSALGQGGETQYF. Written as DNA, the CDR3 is TGTGCCAGCAGTGCACTCGGACAGGGTGGGGAGACCCAGTACTTC.